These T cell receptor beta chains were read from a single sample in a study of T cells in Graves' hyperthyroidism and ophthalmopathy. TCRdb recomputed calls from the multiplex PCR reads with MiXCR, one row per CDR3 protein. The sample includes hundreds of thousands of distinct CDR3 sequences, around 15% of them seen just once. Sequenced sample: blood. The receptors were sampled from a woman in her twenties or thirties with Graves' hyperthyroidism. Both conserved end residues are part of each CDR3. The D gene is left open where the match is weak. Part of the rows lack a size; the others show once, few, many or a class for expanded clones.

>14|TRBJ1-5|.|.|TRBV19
CASSMLGVNQPQHF
TGTGCCAGTAGTATGCTCGGGGTCAATCAGCCCCAGCATTTT
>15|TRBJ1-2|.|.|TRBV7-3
CASSLTAGPDYGYTF
TGTGCCAGCAGCTTAACGGCAGGCCCCGACTATGGCTACACCTTC
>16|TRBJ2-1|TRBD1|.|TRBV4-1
CASSHTRDREWNEQFF
TGCGCCAGCAGCCACACCCGGGACAGGGAATGGAATGAGCAGTTCTTC
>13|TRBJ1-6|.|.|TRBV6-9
CASSYDYNSPLHF
TGTGCCAGCAGTTACGATTATAATTCACCCCTCCACTTT
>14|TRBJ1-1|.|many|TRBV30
CAWSVHISNTEAFF
TGTGCCTGGAGTGTACACATCTCAAACACTGAAGCTTTCTTT
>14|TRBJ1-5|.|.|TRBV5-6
CASSYTLGNQPQHF
TGTGCCAGCAGTTATACTCTGGGTAATCAGCCCCAGCATTTT
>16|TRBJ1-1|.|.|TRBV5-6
CASSPRDKRFLTEAFF
TGTGCCAGCAGCCCCCGGGACAAGAGGTTCCTCACTGAAGCTTTCTTT
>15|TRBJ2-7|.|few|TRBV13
CASSSTETPYYEQYF
TGTGCCAGCAGCTCGACAGAAACCCCCTACTACGAGCAGTACTTC
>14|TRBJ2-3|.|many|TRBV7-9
CASSFLPRVDTQYF
TGTGCCAGCAGCTTCCTTCCAAGGGTAGATACGCAGTATTTT
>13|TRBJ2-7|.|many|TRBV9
CASSVGSSYEQYF
TGTGCCAGCAGTGTTGGTTCCTCCTACGAGCAGTACTTC
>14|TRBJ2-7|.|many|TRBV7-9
CASSLVSGVIEQYF
TGTGCCAGCAGCTTAGTGTCAGGGGTAATCGAGCAGTACTTC
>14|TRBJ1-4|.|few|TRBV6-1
CASSLDVRREKLFF
TGTGCCAGCAGTTTGGACGTCCGGAGGGAAAAACTGTTTTTT
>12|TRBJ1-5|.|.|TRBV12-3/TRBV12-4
CASSLEVGAQHF
TGTGCCAGCAGTTTAGAGGTTGGGGCCCAGCATTTT
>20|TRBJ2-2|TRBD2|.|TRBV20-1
CSARAYFDGREGRNTGELFF
TGCAGTGCTAGAGCCTATTTTGACGGGCGGGAGGGCCGGAACACCGGGGAGCTGTTTTTT
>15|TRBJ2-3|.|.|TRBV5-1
CASSFSTGGIDTQYF
TGCGCCAGCAGCTTTTCGACTGGCGGGATTGATACGCAGTATTTT
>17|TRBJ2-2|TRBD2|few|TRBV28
CASSPPGLASNTGELFF
TGTGCCAGCAGTCCCCCGGGACTAGCGTCGAACACCGGGGAGCTGTTTTTT
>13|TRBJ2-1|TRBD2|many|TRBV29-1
CSVGGTSRNEQFF
TGCAGCGTTGGTGGGACTAGCAGAAATGAGCAGTTCTTC
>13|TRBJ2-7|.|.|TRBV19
CASSSRENYEQYF
TGTGCCAGTAGTTCCCGGGAGAACTACGAGCAGTACTTC
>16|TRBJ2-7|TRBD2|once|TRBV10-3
CAISGGEGHSSYEQYF
TGTGCCATCAGTGGGGGGGAGGGCCATAGCTCCTACGAGCAGTACTTC
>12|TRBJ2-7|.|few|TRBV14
CATCYSTYEQYF
TGTGCCACCTGCTATTCCACCTACGAGCAGTACTTC
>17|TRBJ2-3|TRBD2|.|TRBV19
CASSIGTSGGSTDTQYF
TGTGCCAGTAGTATAGGGACTAGCGGAGGGAGCACAGATACGCAGTATTTT
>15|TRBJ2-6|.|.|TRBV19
CASSTTSSGANVLTF
TGTGCCAGTAGTACGACAAGCTCTGGGGCCAACGTCCTGACTTTC
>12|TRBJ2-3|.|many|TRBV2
CANSRELDTQYF
TGTGCCAACTCGAGGGAGTTGGATACGCAGTATTTT
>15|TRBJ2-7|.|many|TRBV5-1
CASSWGGTGSQEQYF
TGCGCCAGCAGCTGGGGGGGAACAGGGTCACAGGAGCAGTACTTC
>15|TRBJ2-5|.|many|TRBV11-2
CASSPGAARQETQYF
TGTGCCAGCAGCCCCGGCGCAGCACGACAAGAGACCCAGTACTTC
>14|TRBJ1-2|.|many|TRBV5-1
CASSLGQTDYGYTF
TGCGCCAGCAGCTTGGGACAAACGGACTATGGCTACACCTTC
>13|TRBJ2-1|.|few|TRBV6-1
CASVRRENNEQFF
TGTGCCAGCGTTAGAAGGGAGAACAATGAGCAGTTCTTC
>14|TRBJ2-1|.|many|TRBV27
CASTSRGAFDEQFF
TGTGCCAGCACTTCCCGGGGTGCATTTGATGAGCAGTTCTTC
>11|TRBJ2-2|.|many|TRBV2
CASRGGGELFF
TGTGCCAGCAGGGGGGGAGGGGAGCTGTTTTTT
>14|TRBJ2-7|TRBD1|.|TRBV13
CASSFRTGRNEQYF
TGTGCCAGCAGCTTCAGGACAGGGAGGAACGAGCAGTACTTC
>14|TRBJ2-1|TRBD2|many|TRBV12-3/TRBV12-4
CASSLSSGRREQFF
TGTGCCAGCAGTTTGTCTAGCGGGAGAAGGGAGCAGTTCTTC
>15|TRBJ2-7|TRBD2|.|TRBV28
CASDGRGEGRDEQYF
TGTGCCAGCGATGGTCGTGGGGAGGGCCGGGACGAGCAGTACTTC
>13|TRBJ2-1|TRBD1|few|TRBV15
CASRGQGDNEQFF
TGTGCTTCGAGGGGACAGGGAGACAATGAGCAGTTCTTC
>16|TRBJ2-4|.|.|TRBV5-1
CASSFSLEVSKNIQYF
TGCGCCAGCAGCTTCAGCCTCGAGGTGTCCAAAAACATTCAGTACTTC
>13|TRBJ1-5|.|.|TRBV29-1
CSVGGAYNQPQHF
TGCAGCGTGGGTGGGGCTTACAATCAGCCCCAGCATTTT
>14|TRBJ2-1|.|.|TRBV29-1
CSVDLSSSYNEQFF
TGCAGCGTTGACTTGTCAAGCTCCTACAATGAGCAGTTCTTC
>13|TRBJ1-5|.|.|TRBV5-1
CASSSRTGQPQHF
TGCGCCAGCAGCTCCCGGACTGGACAGCCCCAGCATTTT
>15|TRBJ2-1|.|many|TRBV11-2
CASSLARGTNNEQFF
TGTGCCAGCAGCTTAGCTCGCGGGACCAACAATGAGCAGTTCTTC
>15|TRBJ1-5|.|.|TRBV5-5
CASSEGTFLNQPQHF
TGTGCCAGCAGCGAGGGGACATTCCTCAATCAGCCCCAGCATTTT
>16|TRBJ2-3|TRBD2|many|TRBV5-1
CASSLDASGRIDTQYF
TGCGCCAGCAGCTTGGATGCTAGCGGGAGGATAGATACGCAGTATTTT
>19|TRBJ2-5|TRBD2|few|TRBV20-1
CSARPLDVEVAGVEETQYF
TGCAGTGCTAGGCCTTTAGACGTGGAAGTAGCGGGAGTAGAAGAGACCCAGTACTTC
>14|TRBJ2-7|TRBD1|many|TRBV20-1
CSRDSGQGKHEQYF
TGCAGCCGAGACAGTGGACAGGGCAAACACGAGCAGTACTTC
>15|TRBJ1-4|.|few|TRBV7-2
CASSVSRGQGEKLFF
TGTGCCAGCAGCGTGTCCCGGGGGCAAGGTGAAAAACTGTTTTTT
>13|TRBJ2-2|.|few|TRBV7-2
CASSIQRAGELFF
TGTGCCAGCAGCATTCAGCGGGCCGGGGAGCTGTTTTTT
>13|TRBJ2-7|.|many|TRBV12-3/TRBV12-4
CASSSLGPYEQYF
TGTGCCAGCAGCTCGCTCGGCCCATACGAGCAGTACTTC
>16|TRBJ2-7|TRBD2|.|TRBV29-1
CSVVRGASGASYEQYF
TGCAGCGTTGTAAGGGGGGCTAGCGGGGCCTCCTACGAGCAGTACTTC
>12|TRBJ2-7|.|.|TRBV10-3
CAIQGGGDEQYF
TGTGCCATCCAGGGAGGAGGTGACGAGCAGTACTTC
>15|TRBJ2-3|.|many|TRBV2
CASRGKGRGTDTQYF
TGTGCCAGCAGGGGCAAGGGGAGAGGCACAGATACGCAGTATTTT
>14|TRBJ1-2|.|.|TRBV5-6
CASSLFEFTYGYTF
TGTGCCAGCAGCTTGTTTGAGTTCACCTATGGCTACACCTTC
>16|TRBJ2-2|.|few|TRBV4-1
CASSQDIGANTGELFF
TGCGCCAGCAGCCAAGATATCGGAGCAAATACCGGGGAGCTGTTTTTT
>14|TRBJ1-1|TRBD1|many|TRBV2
CASSAADRTKKTFF
TGTGCCAGCAGTGCGGCGGACAGGACCAAGAAAACTTTCTTT
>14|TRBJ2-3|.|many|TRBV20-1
CSAETEASTDTQYF
TGCAGTGCCGAGACGGAGGCGAGCACAGATACGCAGTATTTT
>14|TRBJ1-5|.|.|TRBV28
CASSLLQALQPQHF
TGTGCCAGCAGTTTATTACAGGCATTACAGCCCCAGCATTTT
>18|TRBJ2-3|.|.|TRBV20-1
CSARENQHGFPFTDTQYF
TGCAGTGCTAGAGAGAATCAGCACGGATTCCCCTTCACAGATACGCAGTATTTT
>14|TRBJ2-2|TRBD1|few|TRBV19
CASSISGQIHELFF
TGTGCCAGTAGTATATCGGGACAGATTCATGAGCTGTTTTTT
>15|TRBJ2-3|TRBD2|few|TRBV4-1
CASSQAGAGTDTQYF
TGCGCCAGCAGCCAAGCAGGAGCGGGAACAGATACGCAGTATTTT
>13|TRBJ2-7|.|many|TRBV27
CASSWGRTYEQYF
TGTGCCAGCAGCTGGGGGAGAACCTACGAGCAGTACTTC
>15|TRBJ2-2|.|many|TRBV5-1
CASGGNRENTGELFF
TGCGCCAGCGGGGGTAACAGGGAGAACACCGGGGAGCTGTTTTTT
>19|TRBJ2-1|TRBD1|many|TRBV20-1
CSARTRDRGSFSSYNEQFF
TGCAGTGCTAGAACCCGGGACAGGGGTTCCTTCAGCTCCTACAATGAGCAGTTCTTC
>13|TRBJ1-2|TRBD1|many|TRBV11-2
CASSGTVNYGYTF
TGTGCCAGCAGCGGGACAGTTAACTATGGCTACACCTTC